This TCR beta chain originates from a study of blood T cell repertoires in COVID-19. Study in general: PBMCs, B-cell-depleted T cells, or T cells were the source of the cDNA or gDNA that made up the material.

Using immunoSEQ multiplex PCR, the repertoire was profiled, and TCRdb retains in-frame clones only, with some absent. The sample carries around 69,000 clones, 70% to 85% recorded once. This CDR3 region has 12 residues. Per the germline V gene, CDR1 is GTSNPN and CDR2 is SVGIG (reference sequence). V dropped 7 bases and J dropped 4 bases, with 13 bases sitting between them. The chain has TRBV30 and TRBJ1-1; the D gene is possibly TRBD1 (5 bases). Sequencing used peripheral blood. The sequence was obtained from a woman aged 55-69 years with acute or convalescent COVID-19. This CDR3 reads CAFRAGSTEAFF. The CDR3 DNA reads as TGTGCCTTCAGGGCAGGGTCCACTGAAGCTTTCTTT.